This T cell receptor (beta chain) is from a study of blood T cell repertoires in COVID-19. Study in general: PBMCs, B-cell-depleted T cells, or T cells were the source of the cDNA or gDNA that made up the material.

Per the original data handling: Estimation of nucleated cell counts relied on the amplification of reference gene primers. Sequencing used immunoSEQ multiplex PCR; TCRdb keeps in-frame clones, though not all of them. V and J calls and clone size are given by that table; D and trimming were obtained from the DNA. There are over 45,000 clones in the sample; 75% to 90% occur only once, and roughly 13% lies in the top ten. Germline lookup yields CDR1 MNHEY and CDR2 SVGAGI. Trimming removed 5 bases from V and 2 bases from J, with 13 bases in between. This CDR3 spans 14 amino acids. The receptor was derived from a human donor in a cohort sampled during active COVID-19. The sequenced sample was peripheral blood. V is TRBV6-5 and J is TRBJ2-7; weak D call: TRBD1 (6 bases). The CDR3 loop reads CASSKQGVAYEQYF. The CDR3 nucleotides are TGTGCCAGCAGTAAACAGGGTGTGGCCTACGAGCAGTACTTC.